This entry is about one TCR beta chain. What it recognizes is unknown. Expressed TCRB transcripts were sequenced because the isolated RNA had all been reverse transcribed beforehand. Some clones are missing from TCRdb's copy, which holds only in-frame ones; the method was immunoSEQ multiplex PCR. The sample contains approximately 170,000 clones, roughly 8% of which appear only once. The germline V gene has CDR1 MNHEY and CDR2 SMNVEV (reference sequence). The CDR3 sequence is 13 residues long. V shed 3 bases and J shed 6 bases, with 8 bases lying between them. This entry comes from a study of beta chain features in type 1 diabetes. The authors obtained over 95% purity in all sorted populations. Notes on the study in general: Within each of all four CD4+ subsets, Type 1 diabetes patients had TCRB CDR3s that were moderately but significantly shorter.

The receptor comes from a man between 18 and 35 years old with type 1 diabetes. The specimen was central memory CD4+ T cells from blood. This chain joins TRBV27 and TRBJ2-2; D call uncertain. In nucleotides, the CDR3 is TGTGCCAGCAGTTTTAGGAGATCCGGGGAGCTGTTTTTT. Protein sequence: CASSFRRSGELFF.